The 16 T cell receptor beta chains below were found in one sample sequenced in a study of human T cells and chemical hapten exposure. TCRdb reanalysed the RACE reads using MiXCR and keeps one entry per CDR3 protein. The sample lists approximately 110,000 distinct CDR3 sequences; more than 7% were seen once. This sample's time point: patch test 2, 6 weeks after DPC sensitization. Treatment given: therapeutic diphenylcyclopropenone sensitization with weekly scalp DPC. The source material was whole blood, sampled in connection with sensitization to the hapten diphenylcyclopropenone (DPC). These receptors all come from a woman between 40 and 50 years old with alopecia areata. Some clones in this sample may be carry-over from other donors' samples.

Points on this clonotype: A read error is possible here, since a much larger clone lies one base away. V gene TRBV12-3 or TRBV12-4 combines with J gene TRBJ2-6; D gene unclear. This CDR3 region has 15 residues. The CDR3 DNA reads as TGTGCCAGCAGTTTAGGAGGCTCTGGGTCCAACGTCCTGACTTTC. It codes for CASSLGGSGSNVLTF.

The rearrangement joins TRBV6-2 or TRBV6-3 to TRBJ1-5; the D gene is possibly TRBD1 (5 bases). Germline CDR1 and CDR2: MNHEY and SVGEGT. The CDR3 extends over 14 amino acids. Trimming stripped 10 bases from V and 0 bases from J, with 13 bases between. The CDR3 loop reads CATQGTYSNQPQHF. The CDR3 region has the DNA TGTGCCACCCAGGGCACATATAGCAATCAGCCCCAGCATTTT.

In this sample, this clonotype turned up many times. The rearrangement uses TRBV5-1 and TRBJ2-3; D is perhaps TRBD1 (6 bases). Trimming stripped 1 base from V and 2 bases from J, with 14 bases between. This CDR3 has 16 residues. The germline V gene has CDR1 SGHRS and CDR2 YFSETQ. CDR3 in amino acids: CASSLQGTGITDTQYF. The DNA of the CDR3 is TGCGCCAGCAGCTTGCAGGGGACGGGCATCACAGATACGCAGTATTTT.

This clonotype showed up many times. The chain has TRBV29-1 and TRBJ1-1; D is possibly TRBD1 (5 bases). CDR3 length equals 15 residues. The germline gives CDR1 SQVTM, CDR2 ANQGSEA. Trimming took 6 bases from V and 4 from J, leaving 21 bases between them. The CDR3 reads CSVREVIIGGTEAFF. In DNA form, the CDR3 reads TGCAGCGTCAGGGAGGTGATAATAGGAGGCACTGAAGCTTTCTTT.

This clonotype was seen ten or more times. The rearrangement joins TRBV7-9 to TRBJ2-7, with TRBD1 matching 10 bases. CDR1 SEHNR and CDR2 FQNEAQ come from the germline V gene (reference sequence). This CDR3 comprises 15 residues. V lost 3 bases, J lost 1 base, and 3 bases stayed unmatched. CDR3 residues: CASSLGQGSSYEQYF. CDR3 sequence (DNA): TGTGCCAGCAGCTTGGGACAGGGGTCTTCCTACGAGCAGTACTTC.

This clonotype turned up a few times. This chain links TRBV3-1 with TRBJ2-5, with TRBD2 matching over 14 bases. CDR3 length: 18 residues. The J segment lost 2 bases and the V segment lost 1 base, leaving 6 bases of the junction unmatched. Germline V lookup: CDR1 LGHDT, CDR2 YNNKEL (reference sequence). For the CDR3, the DNA is TGTGCCAGCAGCCAAGGACTAGCGGGGGGGCCGAGGCAAGAGACCCAGTACTTC. It specifies CASSQGLAGGPRQETQYF.

The rearrangement links TRBV10-3 to TRBJ1-3, with 8 bases aligning to TRBD1. V lost 6 bases to trimming and J lost 4 bases; unmatched junction nucleotides: 5. The CDR3 contains 14 residues. Looked up from germline, CDR1 is ENHRY and CDR2 is SYGVKD. CDR3 nucleotides: TGTGCCATCAGGATGACAGGGGCAGGAAACACCATATATTTT. The encoded protein is CAIRMTGAGNTIYF.

This clonotype appeared many times. The chain uses TRBV7-3 and TRBJ1-1; 7 bases align to TRBD1. In germline, CDR1 is SGHTA, CDR2 FQGTGA. This CDR3 is built from 14 residues. V trimming: 5 bases; J trimming: 4 bases; junction bases outside the gene matches: 7. The CDR3 sequence: CASSLTGRGTEAFF. CDR3 coding DNA: TGTGCCAGCAGCCTGACAGGGAGGGGCACTGAAGCTTTCTTT.

The V and J genes are TRBV7-2 and TRBJ2-6; D gene unclear. The CDR3 has 17 amino acids. V was pared by 5 bases and J by 0 bases, with 14 bases between. CDR1 and CDR2 (germline): SGHTA, FQGNSA. The CDR3 loop is CASSLRPGNSGANVLTF. The CDR3 nucleotides are TGTGCCAGCAGCCTTAGGCCGGGCAACTCTGGGGCCAACGTCCTGACTTTC.

This clonotype was counted at least ten times. The chain employs TRBV7-2 and TRBJ1-5; D is unclear. V gave up 2 bases and J gave up 7 bases, with 12 bases separating them. Germline V gives CDR1 SGHTA, CDR2 FQGNSA. The CDR3 length is 14 residues. This chain's CDR3 is CASSLSPEEQPQHF. CDR3 in DNA: TGTGCCAGCAGCTTATCCCCAGAGGAACAGCCCCAGCATTTT.

A few counts support this clonotype. The V and J genes are TRBV7-2 and TRBJ2-7; weak D call: TRBD2 (6 bases). The CDR3 is 15 amino acids. CDR1 SGHTA and CDR2 FQGNSA come from the germline V gene. V was clipped by 5 bases and J by 4 bases, with 18 bases between them. The CDR3 loop reads CASSPQWGVLYEQYF. CDR3 sequence (DNA): TGTGCCAGCAGCCCTCAGTGGGGGGTACTTTACGAGCAGTACTTC.

This clonotype has a handful of counts. The chain couples TRBV4-3 to TRBJ2-1; TRBD2 matches at 12 bases. Germline CDR1 reads LGHNA; CDR2 reads YSLEER. The V gene end was trimmed by 0 bases and the J gene end by 3 bases; junction bases not matched to a gene: 9. The length of the CDR3 is 19 residues. CDR3 region: CASSQDRTSGTSIYNEQFF. CDR3 in DNA: TGCGCCAGCAGCCAAGACCGGACTAGCGGGACTTCAATCTACAATGAGCAGTTCTTC.

The chain employs TRBV2 and TRBJ1-1; maybe TRBD1 (6 bases). Germline CDR1 SNHLY, CDR2 FYNNEI. CDR3 size: 17 residues. Trimming pared 5 bases from V and 2 bases from J, leaving 21 bases between. The DNA for the CDR3 is TGTGCCAGCAGTATAAACAGGGAAGGGGGAACTAACACTGAAGCTTTCTTT. Encoded protein: CASSINREGGTNTEAFF.

This clonotype occurred many times. This chain links TRBV18 with TRBJ2-7; no clear D. The V gene lost 3 bases and the J gene lost 2 bases, with 20 bases spanning the gap. CDR1 is KGHSH and CDR2 is LQKENI in the germline V gene. The CDR3 spans 17 residues. The CDR3: CASSPRGPGGTTYEQYF. The CDR3 DNA follows: TGTGCCAGCTCACCCCGCGGCCCAGGCGGCACCACCTACGAGCAGTACTTC.

This clonotype has ten or more counts. The chain carries TRBV2 and TRBJ2-2; no firm D call. V lost 4 bases, J lost 0 bases, and 15 bases lay in between. The V gene's germline CDR1 is SNHLY and CDR2 FYNNEI. CDR3 length equals 17 residues. The CDR3 DNA reads as TGTGCCAGCAGTGGAAAGCGAGAAAGAACGAACACCGGGGAGCTGTTTTTT. It is translated as CASSGKRERTNTGELFF.

In this sample, this clonotype turned up many times. V is TRBV6-1 and J is TRBJ2-7, with D hard to call. The CDR3 covers 13 residues. Between the trimmed V and J ends, which lost 8 bases and 0 bases, there was a span of 11 bases. CDR1 is MNHNS, CDR2 SASEGT, per germline. The CDR3 loop reads CASSLLSSYEQYF. The DNA for the CDR3 is TGTGCCAGCTCTTTACTTAGCTCCTACGAGCAGTACTTC.